This T cell receptor (beta chain) was documented in a study of T-cell reconstitution after alpha-beta-depleted transplantation in children (dated by TCRdb to the mid-2010s). In terms of the full investigation: Using TCR repertoire profiling, the study quantitatively followed how T-cell immune reconstitution unfolded in children after TCRalphabeta/CD19-depleted allogeneic hematopoietic cell transplantation.

The library came from PCR. Sequencing was carried out with an Illumina HiSeq 2500. TCR library preparation used molecular barcoding, with unique molecular identifiers applied to normalize quantification of the TCRbeta repertoire. Starting from the raw public reads, TCRdb applied fastp trimming at Q25, assembled clones with MiXCR and retained in-frame beta chains. Rows matching on CDR3 protein sequence are summarized as one entry with the most common DNA and genes. Counted in this sample were roughly 100,000 distinct CDR3 sequences; more than 7% of them appeared once. The ten largest make up approximately 7% of the sample. With respect to this clonotype: Its antigen is still unknown. There are no base qualities to consult, and no much larger clone falls within one base.

The germline V gene encodes CDR1 MDHEN and CDR2 SYDVKM. The trim is 3 bases for V and 11 bases for J, with a gap of 13 bases between the germline ends. The CDR3 measures 12 amino acids from cysteine to phenylalanine. Of all the DNA, just the CDR3 is kept, 36 bases in frame from base 1. The sequence was obtained from a human donor who donated a stem cell graft to a child with congenital amegakaryocytic thrombocytopenia. The rearrangement joined TRBV28 to TRBJ1-1, and the D gene may be TRBD1, 6 bases matching. The sample was PBMCs from the stem cell graft donor, taken from the stem cell graft. The nucleotide sequence reads TGTGCCAGCAGTTTGGGGTCCCAGGGGGCTTTCTTT. The encoded protein is CASSLGSQGAFF.